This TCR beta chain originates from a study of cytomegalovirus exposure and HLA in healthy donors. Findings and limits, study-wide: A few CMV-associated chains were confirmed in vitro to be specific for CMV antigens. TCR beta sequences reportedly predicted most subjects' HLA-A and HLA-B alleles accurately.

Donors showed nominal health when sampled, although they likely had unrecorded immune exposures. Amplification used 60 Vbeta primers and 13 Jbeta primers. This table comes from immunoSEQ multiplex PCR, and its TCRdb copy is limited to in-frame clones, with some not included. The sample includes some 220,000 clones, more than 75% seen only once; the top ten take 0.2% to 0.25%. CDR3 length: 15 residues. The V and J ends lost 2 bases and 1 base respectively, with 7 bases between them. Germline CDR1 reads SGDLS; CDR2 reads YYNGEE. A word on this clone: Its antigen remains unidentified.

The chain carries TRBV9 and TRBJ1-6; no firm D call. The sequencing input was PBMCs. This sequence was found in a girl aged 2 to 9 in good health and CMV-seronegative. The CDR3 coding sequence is TGTGCCAGCAGCGTCACCGGGTCCTATAATTCACCCCTCCACTTT. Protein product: CASSVTGSYNSPLHF. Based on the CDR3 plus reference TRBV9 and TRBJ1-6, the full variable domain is DSGVTQTPKHLITATGQRVTLRCSPRSGDLSVYWYQQSLDQGLQFLIQYYNGEERAKGNILERFSAQQFPDLHSELNLSSLELGDSALYFCASSVTGSYNSPLHFGNGTRLTVT.